The 5 T cell receptor beta chains listed next were all sequenced from one sample in a study of early T cells in non-severe SARS-CoV-2 infection. TCRdb processed the 5' RACE reads anew with MiXCR; each CDR3 protein has one entry. The sample lists tens of thousands of distinct CDR3 sequences; 6.6% were seen once. The specimen was whole blood. The receptors shown here come from an adult who was a healthcare worker with PCR-confirmed SARS-CoV-2 infection or an uninfected control (not recorded which).

The chain recombines TRBV3-1 with TRBJ2-7, with 7 bases that match TRBD2. The V segment lost 3 bases and the J segment 4 bases; nucleotides outside the gene matches: 15. The germline gives CDR1 LGHDT, CDR2 YNNKEL (reference sequence). The CDR3 has 17 amino acids. The CDR3 region is CASSHPRWRGSGYEQYF. The CDR3, as DNA: TGTGCCAGCAGCCACCCCAGGTGGCGGGGGAGCGGATACGAGCAGTACTTC.

This clonotype was counted many times. The rearrangement joins TRBV12-3 or TRBV12-4 to TRBJ1-1, with a tentative D call TRBD1 (6 bases). CDR3 length: 14 residues. V was trimmed by 6 bases and J by 0 bases, leaving 11 bases between them. As DNA, the CDR3 is TGTGCCAGCAGATTCGGACAGTTGAACACTGAAGCTTTCTTT. This sequence encodes CASRFGQLNTEAFF.

CDR3 region: CSAGAGDGYTF. CDR3 DNA sequence: TGCAGCGCGGGGGCAGGGGACGGCTACACCTTC. The chain employs TRBV20-1 and TRBJ1-2; possible D gene TRBD1, 6 bases. The CDR3 covers 11 residues. The germline CDR1 and CDR2 sequences are DFQATT and SNEGSKA (reference sequence).

Ten or more counts support this clonotype. The chain employs TRBV19 and TRBJ2-3, with 9 bases that match TRBD2. This CDR3 is built from 15 residues. Germline V gene sequence: CDR1 LNHDA, CDR2 SQIVND (reference sequence). After removal of 6 bases from V and 0 bases from J, the junction contained 4 bases not matched to a gene. Here the CDR3 reads CASSNGLASTDTQYF. The CDR3 DNA is TGTGCCAGTAGCAACGGACTAGCGAGCACAGATACGCAGTATTTT.

This clonotype showed up many times. V usage is TRBV9 and J usage is TRBJ2-7; D is unresolved. Trimming left V 2 bases short and J 3 bases short, with 15 bases between. Germline V gives CDR1 SGDLS, CDR2 YYNGEE. The CDR3 has 15 amino acids. The CDR3 spells CASSVGSDTYYEQYF. For the CDR3, the DNA is TGTGCCAGCAGCGTTGGGTCAGATACATACTACGAGCAGTACTTC. Combining the CDR3 with reference TRBV9 and TRBJ2-7 gives the whole variable domain DSGVTQTPKHLITATGQRVTLRCSPRSGDLSVYWYQQSLDQGLQFLIQYYNGEERAKGNILERFSAQQFPDLHSELNLSSLELGDSALYFCASSVGSDTYYEQYFGPGTRLTVT.